The 5 T cell receptor beta chains below all came from one sample that was sequenced in a study of identical twins (dated by TCRdb to between 2015 and 2016). Receptor libraries were prepared by 5' RACE. Sequenced on an Illumina HiSeq 2000. In-frame beta chains were kept once TCRdb had trimmed the public reads at Q25 with fastp and called clones with MiXCR. Duplicate CDR3 protein sequences are folded into a single record with the most common DNA and genes. For this sample the table gives some 240,000 distinct CDR3 sequences, of which about 8.9% were detected only once. Approximately 3% of the sample is held by the ten biggest clonotypes. The data also belong to a second study, concerning yellow fever vaccine responses in identical twins.

Specimen: CD8+ T cells sorted from blood. The receptors stem from a woman between 18 and 29 years old in good health.

V is TRBV14 and J is TRBJ2-1; TRBD2 matches at 8 bases. Germline V gives CDR1 SGHDN, CDR2 FVKESK. Trimming at V came to 1 base and at J to 8 bases, leaving 10 bases not matched to a gene. The CDR3 consists of 16 residues. CDR3: CASSQGYSGGEDEQFF. In DNA form, the CDR3 reads TGTGCCAGCAGCCAAGGGTACAGCGGGGGTGAGGATGAGCAGTTCTTC.

V usage is TRBV5-1 and J usage is TRBJ2-2; tentative D call: TRBD1 (6 bases). Germline V lookup: CDR1 SGHRS, CDR2 YFSETQ. The V and J ends lost 4 bases and 1 base respectively, with 14 bases between them. The CDR3 sequence is 16 residues long. CDR3 loop: CASSPRGGLNTGELFF. CDR3 nucleotides: TGCGCCAGCAGCCCCCGTGGGGGCCTGAACACCGGGGAGCTGTTTTTT.

The gene calls are TRBV6-5 and TRBJ2-3, with 9 positions matching TRBD1. Trimming took 4 bases from V and 3 from J; bases not matched to a gene: 14. The CDR3 is 18 amino acids. Germline CDR1 is MNHEY and CDR2 is SVGAGI. CDR3 protein: CASSWGQGSRLETDTQYF. DNA for the CDR3: TGTGCCAGCAGTTGGGGACAGGGAAGTAGACTTGAAACAGATACGCAGTATTTT.

This clonotype was counted at least ten times. This sequence joins TRBV10-3 and TRBJ2-7; 8 bases fit TRBD2. Germline V gives CDR1 ENHRY, CDR2 SYGVKD. CDR3 size: 15 residues. The ends lost 3 bases at V and 2 bases at J; junction bases unmatched: 6. Here the CDR3 reads CAISDELAVAYEQYF. The CDR3 nucleotides are TGTGCCATCAGTGATGAACTAGCGGTTGCCTACGAGCAGTACTTC.

The sample holds a few counts of this clonotype. The chain recombines TRBV29-1 with TRBJ1-1; 10 bases agree with TRBD1. The CDR3 spans 15 residues. J gave up 1 base and V 7 bases, and 9 bases lay outside the gene matches. In germline, CDR1 is SQVTM, CDR2 ANQGSEA. The CDR3 nucleotides read TGCAGCGCCTCTTACGGGGACAGGGGGAACACTGAAGCTTTCTTT. Translated, it gives CSASYGDRGNTEAFF.